Listed below are T cell receptor beta chains from one sample, sequenced in a study of blood T cells in healthy people across ages. TCRdb called the 5' RACE reads again in MiXCR, with one record for every CDR3 protein. The table has hundreds of thousands of distinct CDR3 sequences, approximately 21% seen once; the top ten hold around 3.4%. Sequenced sample: blood. These receptors originate from a man aged 65 to 79 in good health. Both conserved end residues are part of each CDR3. A D gene is named only where the DNA matches it firmly. Clone sizes are given selectively: once, few, many, or a class where the clone is expanded.

J: TRBJ2-7
size: few
length: 15
D: TRBD1
V: TRBV3-1
CDR3: CASSQGPGGSYEQYF
DNA: TGTGCCAGCAGCCAAGGCCCAGGGGGCTCCTACGAGCAGTACTTC

J: TRBJ2-1
size: many
length: 16
D: TRBD1
V: TRBV7-9
CDR3: CASSLGGQGNGNEQFF
DNA: TGTGCCAGCAGCTTAGGGGGACAGGGGAATGGGAATGAGCAGTTCTTC

J: TRBJ2-7
size: many
length: 15
D: TRBD1
V: TRBV20-1
CDR3: CSARGADRVTYEQYF
DNA: TGCAGTGCTAGAGGTGCGGACAGGGTGACCTACGAGCAGTACTTC

J: TRBJ2-1
size: few
length: 14
D: TRBD2
V: TRBV20-1
CDR3: CSAQTSGGYNEQFF
DNA: TGCAGTGCACAGACTAGCGGGGGTTACAATGAGCAGTTCTTC

J: TRBJ2-7
size: many
length: 14
D: .
V: TRBV2
CDR3: CASGGPGNSYEQYF
DNA: TGTGCCAGCGGGGGGCCCGGGAACTCCTACGAGCAGTACTTC

J: TRBJ2-7
size: few
length: 15
D: .
V: TRBV6-5
CDR3: CASSPSGDSSYEQYF
DNA: TGTGCCAGCAGTCCCTCGGGGGACTCTTCCTACGAGCAGTACTTC

J: TRBJ1-4
size: few
length: 15
D: TRBD1
V: TRBV4-1
CDR3: CASSQTTGGNEKLFF
DNA: TGCGCCAGCAGCCAGACCACAGGGGGCAATGAAAAACTGTTTTTT

J: TRBJ1-4
size: .
length: 14
D: .
V: TRBV20-1
CDR3: CSAFLGITNEKLFF
DNA: TGCAGTGCCTTTTTAGGGATAACTAATGAAAAACTGTTTTTT

J: TRBJ2-4
size: many
length: 12
D: .
V: TRBV24-1
CDR3: CATKGQEGIQYF
DNA: TGTGCCACCAAAGGACAGGAGGGCATTCAGTACTTC

J: TRBJ2-7
size: .
length: 12
D: .
V: TRBV29-1
CDR3: CSSFSSANEQYF
DNA: TGCAGCAGCTTTTCTTCTGCGAACGAGCAGTACTTC

J: TRBJ2-1
size: .
length: 13
D: .
V: TRBV6-6
CDR3: CATEESGYGEQFF
DNA: TGTGCCACAGAGGAGTCAGGGTACGGTGAGCAGTTCTTC

J: TRBJ2-7
size: .
length: 16
D: .
V: TRBV12-3/TRBV12-4
CDR3: CASSPRMRGGSYEQYF
DNA: TGTGCCAGCAGTCCCCGAATGAGGGGGGGGAGCTACGAGCAGTACTTC

J: TRBJ1-4
size: .
length: 15
D: TRBD1
V: TRBV12-3/TRBV12-4
CDR3: CASSLGTAVNEKLFF
DNA: TGTGCCAGCAGCCTGGGGACAGCAGTTAATGAAAAACTGTTTTTT

J: TRBJ2-1
size: few
length: 12
D: TRBD2
V: TRBV20-1
CDR3: CSGLAGYNEQFF
DNA: TGCAGTGGACTAGCGGGCTACAATGAGCAGTTCTTC

J: TRBJ2-5
size: few
length: 16
D: TRBD2
V: TRBV7-2
CDR3: CASSLFGLAGRETQYF
DNA: TGTGCCAGCAGCTTATTCGGACTAGCGGGAAGGGAGACCCAGTACTTC

J: TRBJ2-5
size: many
length: 13
D: .
V: TRBV7-9
CDR3: CASSSSITGPQYF
DNA: TGTGCCAGCAGCTCCTCCATCACGGGTCCCCAGTACTTC

J: TRBJ2-1
size: once
length: 16
D: .
V: TRBV6-2/TRBV6-3
CDR3: CASSLQNGGVYNEQFF
DNA: TGTGCCAGCAGTTTACAAAACGGTGGGGTCTACAATGAGCAGTTCTTC

J: TRBJ2-5
size: few
length: 15
D: .
V: TRBV4-1
CDR3: CASSQGAIQQETQYF
DNA: TGCGCCAGCAGCCAAGGGGCTATTCAACAAGAGACCCAGTACTTC

J: TRBJ2-7
size: .
length: 13
D: .
V: TRBV7-2
CDR3: CASSPGVLGEQYF
DNA: TGTGCCAGCAGCCCAGGGGTGCTTGGGGAGCAGTACTTC

J: TRBJ2-1
size: .
length: 13
D: TRBD1
V: TRBV29-1
CDR3: CSVGRRGRNEQFF
DNA: TGCAGCGTTGGGAGAAGGGGGCGGAATGAGCAGTTCTTC

J: TRBJ2-4
size: .
length: 16
D: TRBD2
V: TRBV28
CDR3: CASSPLAGEAKNIQYF
DNA: TGTGCCAGCAGTCCGTTAGCGGGAGAGGCCAAAAACATTCAGTACTTC

J: TRBJ2-1
size: few
length: 18
D: .
V: TRBV6-5
CDR3: CASSYRRVRLDSYNEQFF
DNA: TGTGCCAGCAGTTACCGCAGGGTCCGACTAGATAGTTACAATGAGCAGTTCTTC

J: TRBJ1-1
size: many
length: 10
D: .
V: TRBV7-6
CDR3: CASQGTRAFF
DNA: TGTGCCAGCCAAGGGACTAGAGCTTTCTTT

J: TRBJ1-5
size: .
length: 15
D: .
V: TRBV9
CDR3: CASSPPGRRSQPQHF
DNA: TGTGCCAGCAGCCCCCCGGGACGAAGGAGTCAGCCCCAGCATTTT

J: TRBJ2-5
size: .
length: 13
D: TRBD1
V: TRBV29-1
CDR3: CSVARTGSETQYF
DNA: TGCAGCGTTGCGCGGACAGGATCAGAGACCCAGTACTTC

J: TRBJ2-7
size: .
length: 14
D: .
V: TRBV7-2
CDR3: CASSLESGPRGEYF
DNA: TGTGCCAGCAGCTTAGAAAGCGGCCCCCGAGGGGAGTACTTC

J: TRBJ2-6
size: few
length: 18
D: .
V: TRBV6-5
CDR3: CASSSLVAVGSGANVLTF
DNA: TGTGCCAGCAGTTCCCTAGTAGCGGTCGGCTCTGGGGCCAACGTCCTGACTTTC

J: TRBJ1-1
size: few
length: 10
D: .
V: TRBV2
CDR3: CASSEAEAFF
DNA: TGTGCCAGCAGTGAGGCGGAAGCTTTCTTT

J: TRBJ2-5
size: few
length: 11
D: .
V: TRBV20-1
CDR3: CSPHEAETQYF
DNA: TGCAGTCCCCATGAGGCGGAGACCCAGTACTTC

J: TRBJ2-1
size: .
length: 20
D: .
V: TRBV4-2
CDR3: CASSQDPDRQNSGRYNEQFF
DNA: TGTGCCAGCAGCCAAGATCCGGACAGGCAAAATAGCGGGCGATACAATGAGCAGTTCTTC

J: TRBJ2-1
size: .
length: 14
D: .
V: TRBV9
CDR3: CASSVGPEANEQFF
DNA: TGTGCCAGCAGCGTAGGGCCCGAAGCCAATGAGCAGTTCTTC

J: TRBJ2-1
size: few
length: 18
D: .
V: TRBV25-1
CDR3: CASSGPGSGLNSYNERFF
DNA: TGTGCCAGCAGTGGGCCCGGATCGGGACTGAACTCCTACAATGAGCGGTTCTTC

J: TRBJ2-5
size: few
length: 15
D: .
V: TRBV12-3/TRBV12-4
CDR3: CASSLSSGKQETQYF
DNA: TGTGCCAGCAGTTTAAGTAGCGGCAAACAAGAGACCCAGTACTTC

J: TRBJ2-5
size: few
length: 13
D: .
V: TRBV20-1
CDR3: CSALGADQETQYF
DNA: TGCAGTGCTCTGGGGGCGGACCAAGAGACCCAGTACTTC

J: TRBJ2-1
size: .
length: 13
D: TRBD1
V: TRBV7-3
CDR3: CASRQTGVGEQFF
DNA: TGTGCCAGCAGACAAACAGGGGTGGGTGAGCAGTTCTTC

J: TRBJ1-1
size: .
length: 14
D: .
V: TRBV4-3
CDR3: CASSQDKGNTEAFF
DNA: TGCGCCAGCAGCCAAGATAAGGGGAACACTGAAGCTTTCTTT

J: TRBJ2-3
size: .
length: 18
D: TRBD2
V: TRBV11-2
CDR3: CASSLDHSGRTPSATQYF
DNA: TGTGCCAGCAGCTTAGATCATAGCGGGAGGACCCCGTCCGCGACGCAGTATTTT

J: TRBJ2-3
size: few
length: 15
D: .
V: TRBV5-1
CDR3: CASSGQSLGTDTQYF
DNA: TGCGCCAGCAGCGGGCAGAGCCTAGGCACAGATACGCAGTATTTT

J: TRBJ2-1
size: few
length: 16
D: TRBD1
V: TRBV27
CDR3: CASSPPGQGSDNEQFF
DNA: TGTGCCAGCAGTCCCCCCGGACAGGGTTCCGACAATGAGCAGTTCTTC

J: TRBJ2-1
size: few
length: 14
D: .
V: TRBV20-1
CDR3: CSARGGGWVNEQFF
DNA: TGCAGTGCTAGAGGGGGTGGATGGGTTAATGAGCAGTTCTTC

J: TRBJ2-7
size: few
length: 16
D: TRBD1
V: TRBV15
CDR3: CATSTFRDRDPYEQYF
DNA: TGTGCCACCAGCACCTTCCGGGACAGGGATCCCTACGAGCAGTACTTC

J: TRBJ1-1
size: .
length: 13
D: TRBD1
V: TRBV5-1
CDR3: CASRPTGSAEAFF
DNA: TGCGCCAGCAGACCGACAGGGAGCGCTGAAGCTTTCTTT

J: TRBJ1-5
size: .
length: 13
D: .
V: TRBV20-1
CDR3: CSAWLDSNQPQHF
DNA: TGCAGTGCGTGGCTAGATAGCAATCAGCCCCAGCATTTT

J: TRBJ2-7
size: many
length: 12
D: .
V: TRBV14
CDR3: CASSRGLYEQYF
DNA: TGTGCCAGCAGCCGGGGGCTCTACGAGCAGTACTTC

J: TRBJ2-1
size: few
length: 14
D: TRBD2
V: TRBV29-1
CDR3: CSVEVSGRMNEQFF
DNA: TGCAGCGTTGAAGTAAGCGGGAGAATGAATGAGCAGTTCTTC

J: TRBJ2-7
size: few
length: 15
D: .
V: TRBV20-1
CDR3: CSAREPGTQDYEQYF
DNA: TGCAGTGCTAGAGAACCCGGGACCCAAGACTACGAGCAGTACTTC

J: TRBJ2-1
size: .
length: 15
D: .
V: TRBV6-2/TRBV6-3
CDR3: CASQGTVRIIDEQFF
DNA: TGTGCCAGCCAAGGGACCGTAAGAATAATCGATGAGCAGTTCTTC

J: TRBJ1-4
size: .
length: 11
D: TRBD1
V: TRBV12-3/TRBV12-4
CDR3: CASSLDRVLFF
DNA: TGTGCCAGCAGCCTGGACAGGGTTCTGTTTTTT

J: TRBJ2-5
size: few
length: 14
D: .
V: TRBV24-1
CDR3: CATSEPGRGETQYF
DNA: TGTGCCACCAGTGAACCTGGAAGGGGCGAGACCCAGTACTTC

J: TRBJ1-1
size: few
length: 14
D: .
V: TRBV5-1
CDR3: CASSLFTENTEAFF
DNA: TGCGCCAGCAGCTTGTTTACAGAGAACACTGAAGCTTTCTTT

J: TRBJ2-3
size: .
length: 14
D: .
V: TRBV12-3/TRBV12-4
CDR3: CASSPGESADTQYF
DNA: TGTGCCAGCAGCCCAGGGGAGAGCGCAGATACGCAGTATTTT

J: TRBJ2-5
size: .
length: 12
D: .
V: TRBV5-1
CDR3: CASSDRRETQYF
DNA: TGCGCCAGCAGTGACCGACGAGAGACCCAGTACTTC

J: TRBJ2-1
size: few
length: 15
D: TRBD2
V: TRBV24-1
CDR3: CATSDPSGSYNEQFF
DNA: TGTGCCACCAGTGACCCTAGCGGGTCCTACAATGAGCAGTTCTTC

J: TRBJ2-3
size: .
length: 14
D: TRBD1
V: TRBV20-1
CDR3: CSARPGTGMDTQYF
DNA: TGCAGTGCCCGTCCCGGGACAGGGATGGATACGCAGTATTTT

J: TRBJ2-1
size: .
length: 17
D: TRBD2
V: TRBV5-1
CDR3: CASSFKGGTSGIGEQFF
DNA: TGCGCCAGCAGCTTCAAAGGTGGGACTAGCGGGATAGGTGAGCAGTTCTTC

J: TRBJ1-2
size: .
length: 13
D: TRBD1
V: TRBV27
CDR3: CASSRDRGQGYTF
DNA: TGTGCCAGCAGCCGGGACAGGGGGCAAGGCTACACCTTC